This T cell receptor beta chain is drawn from a study of blood T cell repertoires in COVID-19. Study details: PBMCs, B-cell-depleted T cells, or T cells were the source of the cDNA or gDNA that made up the material.

Germline CDR1 and CDR2: LGHDT and YNNKEL (reference sequence). The CDR3 spans 15 residues. Trimming removed 4 bases from V and 9 bases from J, with 16 bases in between. The authors' processing: It was from reference gene primer amplification that nucleated cell counts were estimated. Measured with immunoSEQ multiplex PCR; TCRdb has only the in-frame clones, and not every one. V, J and clone size are those of that table, while D and trimming were read from the DNA. This table holds 60,000 to 70,000 clones, about 84% found once. This clone was detected a few times. The chain recombines TRBV3-1 (or the pseudogene TRBV3-2) with TRBJ1-6; D unresolved. Input material: peripheral blood. This TCR derives from a human donor in a cohort sampled during active COVID-19. CDR3 nucleotide sequence: TGTGCCAGCAGCCCCCTGGGAGAGGCAGTTTCACCCCTCCACTTT. It codes for CASSPLGEAVSPLHF.